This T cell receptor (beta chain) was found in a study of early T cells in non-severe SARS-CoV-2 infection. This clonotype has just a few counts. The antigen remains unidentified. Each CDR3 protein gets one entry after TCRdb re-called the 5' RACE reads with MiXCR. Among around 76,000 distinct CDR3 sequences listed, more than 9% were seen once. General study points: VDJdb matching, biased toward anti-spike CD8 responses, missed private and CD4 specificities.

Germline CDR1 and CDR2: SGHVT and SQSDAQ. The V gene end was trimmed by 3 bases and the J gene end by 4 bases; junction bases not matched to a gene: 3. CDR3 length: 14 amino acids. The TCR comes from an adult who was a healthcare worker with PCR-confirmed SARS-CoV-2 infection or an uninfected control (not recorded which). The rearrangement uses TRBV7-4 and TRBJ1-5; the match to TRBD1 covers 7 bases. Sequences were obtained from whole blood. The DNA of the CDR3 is TGTGCCAGCAGCTTTGCAGGGGGAAATCAGCCCCAGCATTTT. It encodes CASSFAGGNQPQHF.